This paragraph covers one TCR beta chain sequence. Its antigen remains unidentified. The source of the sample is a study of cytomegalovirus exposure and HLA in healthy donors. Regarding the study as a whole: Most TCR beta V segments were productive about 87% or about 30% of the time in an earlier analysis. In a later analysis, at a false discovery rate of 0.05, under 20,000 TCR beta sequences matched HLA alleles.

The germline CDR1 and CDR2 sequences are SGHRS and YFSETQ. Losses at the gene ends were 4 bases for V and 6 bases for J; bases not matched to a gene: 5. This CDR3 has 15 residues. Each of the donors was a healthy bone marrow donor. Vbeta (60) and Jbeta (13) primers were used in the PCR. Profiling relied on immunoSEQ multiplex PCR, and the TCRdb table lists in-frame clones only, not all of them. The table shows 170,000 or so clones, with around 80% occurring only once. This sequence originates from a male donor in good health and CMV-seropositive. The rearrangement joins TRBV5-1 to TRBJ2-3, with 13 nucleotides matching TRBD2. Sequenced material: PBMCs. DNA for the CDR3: TGCGCCAGCAGCCCCGGACTAGCGGGAGTGGATACGCAGTATTTT. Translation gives CASSPGLAGVDTQYF.